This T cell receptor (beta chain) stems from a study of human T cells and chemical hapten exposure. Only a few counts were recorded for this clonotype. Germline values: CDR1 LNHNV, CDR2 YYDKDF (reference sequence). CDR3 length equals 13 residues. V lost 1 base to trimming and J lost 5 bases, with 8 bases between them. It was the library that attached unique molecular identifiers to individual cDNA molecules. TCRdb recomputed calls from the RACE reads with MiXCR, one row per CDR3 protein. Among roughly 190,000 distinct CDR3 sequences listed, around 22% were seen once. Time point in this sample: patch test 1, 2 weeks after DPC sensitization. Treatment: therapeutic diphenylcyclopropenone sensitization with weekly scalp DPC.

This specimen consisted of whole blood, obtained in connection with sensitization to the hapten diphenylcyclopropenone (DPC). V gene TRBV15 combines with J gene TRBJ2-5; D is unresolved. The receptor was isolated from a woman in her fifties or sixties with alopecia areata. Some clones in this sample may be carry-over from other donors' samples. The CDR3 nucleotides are TGTGCCACCAGCAGAGGACCCATGGAGACCCAGTACTTC. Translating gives CATSRGPMETQYF.